This T cell receptor beta chain was found in a study of T-cell memory formation after mild COVID-19. The study's findings and limits: Detection of some responders pre-infection suggested pre-existing cross-reactive memory T cells participated.

One entry per CDR3 protein, called by TCRdb with MiXCR from the 5' RACE reads. The data contain around 300,000 distinct CDR3 sequences, around 19% of them singletons. V lost 3 bases, J lost 9 bases, and 10 bases stayed unmatched. Germline assignment: CDR1 MGHRA and CDR2 YSYEKL. The CDR3 sequence is 14 residues long. This clonotype turned up a few times. The target antigen is unknown. The receptor was derived from a man aged 18 to 35 who had mild COVID-19 (a few samples of this study predate the infection). Cell type and time point are not known. The sequencing sample was made of PBMCs or a T cell subset sorted from them (not recorded which). The chain couples TRBV4-1 to TRBJ1-2, with TRBD1 identical over 7 bases. The CDR3 nucleotides are TGCGCCAGCAGCCACCGGCCGACAGGGTTTAGCTACACCTTC. Translation: CASSHRPTGFSYTF.